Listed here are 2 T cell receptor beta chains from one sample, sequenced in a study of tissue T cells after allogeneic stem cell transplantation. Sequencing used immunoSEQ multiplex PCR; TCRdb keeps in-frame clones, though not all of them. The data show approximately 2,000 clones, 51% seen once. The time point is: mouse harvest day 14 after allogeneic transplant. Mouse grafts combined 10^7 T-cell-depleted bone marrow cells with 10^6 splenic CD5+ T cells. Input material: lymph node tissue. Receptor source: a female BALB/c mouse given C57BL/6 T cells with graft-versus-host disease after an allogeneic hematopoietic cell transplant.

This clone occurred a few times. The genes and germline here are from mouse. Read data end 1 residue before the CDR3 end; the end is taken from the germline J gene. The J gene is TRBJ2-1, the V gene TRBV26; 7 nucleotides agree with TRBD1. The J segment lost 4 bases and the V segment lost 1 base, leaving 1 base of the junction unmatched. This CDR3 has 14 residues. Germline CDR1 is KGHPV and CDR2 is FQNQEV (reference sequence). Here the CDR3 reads CASSLYRGYAEQFF. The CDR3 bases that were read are TGTGCCAGCAGTCTGTACAGGGGTTATGCTGAGCAGTTC.

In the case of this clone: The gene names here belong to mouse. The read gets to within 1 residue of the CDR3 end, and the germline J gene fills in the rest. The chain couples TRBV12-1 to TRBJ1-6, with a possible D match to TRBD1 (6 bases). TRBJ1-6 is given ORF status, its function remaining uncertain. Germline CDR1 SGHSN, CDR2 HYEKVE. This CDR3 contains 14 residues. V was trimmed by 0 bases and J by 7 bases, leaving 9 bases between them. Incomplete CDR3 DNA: TGTGCCAGCTCTCTCCCGGGACAAAATTCGCCCCTCTAC. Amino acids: CASSLPGQNSPLY. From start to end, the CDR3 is CASSLPGQNSPLYF.